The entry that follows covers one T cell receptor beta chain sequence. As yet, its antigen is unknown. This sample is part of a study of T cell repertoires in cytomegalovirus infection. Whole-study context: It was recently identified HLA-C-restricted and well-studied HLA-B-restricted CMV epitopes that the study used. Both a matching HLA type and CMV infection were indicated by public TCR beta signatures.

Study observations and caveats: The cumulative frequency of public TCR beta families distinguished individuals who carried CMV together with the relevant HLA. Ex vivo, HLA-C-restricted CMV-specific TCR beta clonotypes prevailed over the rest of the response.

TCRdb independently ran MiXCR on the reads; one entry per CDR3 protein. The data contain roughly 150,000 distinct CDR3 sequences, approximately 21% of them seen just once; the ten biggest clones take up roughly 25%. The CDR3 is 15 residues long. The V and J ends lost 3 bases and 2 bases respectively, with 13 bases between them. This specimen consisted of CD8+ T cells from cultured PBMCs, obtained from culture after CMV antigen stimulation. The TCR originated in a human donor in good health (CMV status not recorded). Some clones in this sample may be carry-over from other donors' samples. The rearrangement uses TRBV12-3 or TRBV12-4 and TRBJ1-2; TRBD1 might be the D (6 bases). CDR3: CASSFKGQVNYGYTF. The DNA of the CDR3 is TGTGCCAGCAGTTTTAAGGGACAAGTAAACTATGGCTACACCTTC.